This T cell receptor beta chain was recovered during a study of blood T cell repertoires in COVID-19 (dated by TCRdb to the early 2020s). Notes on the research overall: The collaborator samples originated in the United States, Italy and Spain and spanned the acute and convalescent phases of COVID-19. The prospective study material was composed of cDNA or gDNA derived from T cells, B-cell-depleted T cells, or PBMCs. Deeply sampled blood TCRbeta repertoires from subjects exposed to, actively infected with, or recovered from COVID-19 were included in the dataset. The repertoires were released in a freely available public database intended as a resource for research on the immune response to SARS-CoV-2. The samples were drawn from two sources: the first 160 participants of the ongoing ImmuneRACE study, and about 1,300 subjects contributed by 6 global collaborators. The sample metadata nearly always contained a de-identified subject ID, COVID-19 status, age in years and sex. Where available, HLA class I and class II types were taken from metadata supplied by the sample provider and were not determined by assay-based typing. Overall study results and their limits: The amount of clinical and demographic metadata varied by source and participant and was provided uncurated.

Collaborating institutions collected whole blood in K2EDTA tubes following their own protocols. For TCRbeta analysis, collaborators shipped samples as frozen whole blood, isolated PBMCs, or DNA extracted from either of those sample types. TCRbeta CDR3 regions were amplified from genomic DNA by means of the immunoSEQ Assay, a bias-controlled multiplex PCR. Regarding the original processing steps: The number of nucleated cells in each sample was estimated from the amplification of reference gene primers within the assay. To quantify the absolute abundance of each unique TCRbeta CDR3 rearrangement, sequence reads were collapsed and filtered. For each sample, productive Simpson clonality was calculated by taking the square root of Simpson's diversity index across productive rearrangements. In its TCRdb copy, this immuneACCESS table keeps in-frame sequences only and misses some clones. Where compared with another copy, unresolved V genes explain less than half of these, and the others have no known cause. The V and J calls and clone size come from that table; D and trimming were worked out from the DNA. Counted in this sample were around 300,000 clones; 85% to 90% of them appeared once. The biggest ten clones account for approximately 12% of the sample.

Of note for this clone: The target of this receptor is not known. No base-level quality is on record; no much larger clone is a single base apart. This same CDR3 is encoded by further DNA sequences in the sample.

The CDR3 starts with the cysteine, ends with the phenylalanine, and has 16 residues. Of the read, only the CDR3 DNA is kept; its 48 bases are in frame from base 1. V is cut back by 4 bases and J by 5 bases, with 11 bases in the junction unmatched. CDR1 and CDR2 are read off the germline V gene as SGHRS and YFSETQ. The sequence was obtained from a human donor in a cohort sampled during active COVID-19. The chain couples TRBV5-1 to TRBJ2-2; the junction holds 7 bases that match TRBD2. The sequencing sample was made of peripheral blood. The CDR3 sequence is CASSLVAGVGTGELFF. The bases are TGCGCCAGCAGCCTAGTGGCGGGAGTAGGAACCGGGGAGCTGTTTTTT.